This TCR beta chain was sequenced for a study of human T cells and chemical hapten exposure. Across the whole study: Diagnoses of alopecia areata, totalis or universalis occurred in mostly female patients.

TCRdb reprocessed the RACE reads with MiXCR, giving one entry per CDR3 protein. The sample lists around 190,000 distinct CDR3 sequences; about 22% were seen once. Study-level points and caveats: Donors had alopecia, so their immune response may differ from healthy people's.

Time point of the sample: patch test 1, 2 weeks after DPC sensitization. Treatment described: therapeutic diphenylcyclopropenone sensitization with weekly scalp DPC. Note on this clonotype: Antigen specificity is unknown.

The origin of this receptor is a woman between 45 and 65 years old with alopecia areata. Some clones in this sample may be carry-over from other donors' samples. The input for sequencing was whole blood, taken in connection with sensitization to the hapten diphenylcyclopropenone (DPC).

CDR3 sequence: CSASPGGQGRPDSGNTIYF. CDR3 DNA sequence: TGCAGTGCCAGCCCCGGGGGACAGGGCAGACCCGACTCTGGAAACACCATATATTTT. The gene calls are TRBV20-1 and TRBJ1-3; the match to TRBD1 covers 9 bases. Germline trimming cut 6 bases from V and 0 bases from J; bases unmatched to any gene: 18. The germline V gene has CDR1 DFQATT and CDR2 SNEGSKA (reference sequence). The CDR3 spans 19 residues.